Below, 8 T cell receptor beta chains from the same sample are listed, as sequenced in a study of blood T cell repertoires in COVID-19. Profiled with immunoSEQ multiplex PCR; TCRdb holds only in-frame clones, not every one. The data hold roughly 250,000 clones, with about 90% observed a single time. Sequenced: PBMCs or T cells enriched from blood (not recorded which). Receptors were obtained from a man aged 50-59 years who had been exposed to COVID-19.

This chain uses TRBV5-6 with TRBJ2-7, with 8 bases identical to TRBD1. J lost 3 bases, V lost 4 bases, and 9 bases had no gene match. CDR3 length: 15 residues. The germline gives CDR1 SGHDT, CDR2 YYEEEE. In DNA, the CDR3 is TGTGCCAGCAGCCCCTTGGGACAGGCGATCTACGAGCAGTACTTC. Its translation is CASSPLGQAIYEQYF.

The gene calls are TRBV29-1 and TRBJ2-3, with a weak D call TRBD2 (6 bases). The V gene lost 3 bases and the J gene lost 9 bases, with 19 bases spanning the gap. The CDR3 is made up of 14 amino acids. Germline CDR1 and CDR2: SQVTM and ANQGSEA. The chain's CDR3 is CSVEEGVAGYTQYF. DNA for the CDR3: TGCAGCGTTGAGGAGGGCGTTGCAGGATACACGCAGTATTTT.

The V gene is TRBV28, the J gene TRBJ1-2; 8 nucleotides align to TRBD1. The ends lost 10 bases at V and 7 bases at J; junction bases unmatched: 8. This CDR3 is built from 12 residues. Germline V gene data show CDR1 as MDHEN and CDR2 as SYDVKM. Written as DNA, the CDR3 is TGTGCCACGATTCAGGGGGCGAGTGGCTACACCTTC. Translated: CATIQGASGYTF.

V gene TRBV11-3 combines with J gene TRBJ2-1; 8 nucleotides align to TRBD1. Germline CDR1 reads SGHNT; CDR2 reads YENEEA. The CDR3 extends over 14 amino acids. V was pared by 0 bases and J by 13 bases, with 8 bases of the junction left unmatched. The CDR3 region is CASSLDLSDRGQFF. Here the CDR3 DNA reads TGTGCCAGCAGCTTAGATTTGAGCGACAGGGGACAGTTCTTC.

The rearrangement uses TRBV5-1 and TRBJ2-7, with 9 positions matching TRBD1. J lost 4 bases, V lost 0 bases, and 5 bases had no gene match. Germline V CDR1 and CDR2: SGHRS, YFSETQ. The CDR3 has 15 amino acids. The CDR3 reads CASSLDGQGSYEQYF. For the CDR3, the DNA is TGCGCCAGCAGCTTGGACGGACAGGGGTCGTACGAGCAGTACTTC.

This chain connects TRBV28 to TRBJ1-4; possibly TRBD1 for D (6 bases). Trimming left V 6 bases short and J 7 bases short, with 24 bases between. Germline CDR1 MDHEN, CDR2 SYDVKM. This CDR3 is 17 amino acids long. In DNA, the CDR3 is TGTGCCAGCAGCCCCGTGGAGATACAGGGACCGGGTGAAAAACTGTTTTTT. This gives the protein CASSPVEIQGPGEKLFF.

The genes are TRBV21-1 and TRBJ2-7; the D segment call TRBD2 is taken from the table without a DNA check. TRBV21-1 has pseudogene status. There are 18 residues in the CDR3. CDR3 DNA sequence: TGTGCCAGCAGCAACCTTAGGGAGACTAGCGGGAATGACTACGAGCAGTACGTC. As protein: CASSNLRETSGNDYEQYV.

CDR3: CASSLVPGSNQPQHF. Here the CDR3 DNA reads TGTGCCAGCAGCTTGGTTCCAGGCAGCAATCAGCCCCAGCATTTT. The chain employs TRBV5-5 and TRBJ1-5; D not certain. The length of the CDR3 is 15 residues. Trimming removed 0 bases at V and 1 base at J, with 8 bases between. Germline V gene sequence: CDR1 SGHKS, CDR2 YYEKEE (reference sequence).